The sequence of this T cell receptor beta chain was determined in a study of blood T cell repertoires in COVID-19. CDR1 and CDR2 (germline): MNHEY, SMNVEV (reference sequence). The CDR3 is made up of 15 amino acids. After removal of 4 bases from V and 4 bases from J, the junction contained 6 bases not matched to a gene. Profiling relied on immunoSEQ multiplex PCR, and the TCRdb table lists in-frame clones only, not all of them. The data hold 250,000 to 350,000 clones, with around 90% observed a single time. What was sequenced was PBMCs or T cells enriched from blood (not recorded which). The TCR comes from a woman aged 18-29 years with acute COVID-19. V gene TRBV27 combines with J gene TRBJ1-4, with TRBD1 identical over 7 bases. CDR3 protein: CASSSRQGHNEKLFF. The DNA of the CDR3 is TGTGCCAGCAGTTCCCGACAGGGCCATAATGAAAAACTGTTTTTT.